A selection of T cell receptor beta chains follows, all from one sample in a study of cytomegalovirus exposure and HLA in healthy donors. Only in-frame clones appear in the TCRdb table, and some are missing; sequencing was by immunoSEQ multiplex PCR. This sample has over 100,000 clones, with about 70% found just once. Sequenced sample: PBMCs. The source of these receptors is a woman aged 35 to 49 in good health and CMV-seropositive. CDR3s include the opening cysteine and the closing phenylalanine or tryptophan. The D gene is left open where the match is weak. Clone size is not always given. Where it is, it says once, few, many or a class for expanded clones.

TRBJ2-3 few . TRBV21-1 CASSKHRQGSTDTQYF TGTGCCAGCAGCAAACATCGGCAGGGGAGCACAGATACGCAGTATTTT
TRBJ2-3 once TRBD2 TRBV7-9 CASSTIRDYLTDTQYF TGTGCCAGCAGTACGATCCGGGACTACCTCACAGATACGCAGTATTTT
TRBJ1-5 . . TRBV6-5 CASSRDKGRPQHF TGTGCCAGCAGTCGAGACAAAGGCCGGCCCCAGCATTTT
TRBJ1-1 few . TRBV5-1 CASSLGSMMNTEAFF TGTGCCAGCAGCCTCGGGAGCATGATGAACACTGAAGCTTTCTTT
TRBJ1-4 . TRBD1 TRBV7-9 CASSLDGWDRSCWF TGTGCCAGCAGCTTAGATGGATGGGACAGATCCTGTTGGTTT
TRBJ1-1 . . TRBV30 CAWSVHQGRAFF TGTGCCTGGAGTGTACACCAGGGTAGGGCTTTCTTT
TRBJ2-1 . . TRBV2 CASSSLSYNEQFF TGTGCCAGCAGCTCCCTCTCCTACAATGAGCAGTTCTTC
TRBJ1-2 . . TRBV28 CATRFNYGYTF TGTGCTACTAGATTCAACTATGGCTACACCTTC
TRBJ2-5 . TRBD2 TRBV2 CASSAGRPIQETQYF TGTGCCAGCAGTGCCGGGAGGCCGATCCAAGAGACCCAGTACTTC
TRBJ1-5 . TRBD1 TRBV27 CASSRQGAPDQPQHF TGTGCCAGCAGTCGTCAGGGGGCGCCGGATCAGCCCCAGCATTTT
TRBJ2-7 . TRBD1 TRBV28 CATRDRVNEQYF TGTGCCACCAGGGACAGGGTAAACGAGCAGTACTTC
TRBJ2-2 few . TRBV5-4 CASSFNTAGTTGELFF TGTGCCAGCAGTTTTAACACCGCGGGTACCACCGGGGAGCTGTTTTTT
TRBJ1-2 . . TRBV9 CASSVADRSGYTF TGTGCCAGCAGCGTCGCCGACAGGTCTGGCTACACCTTC
TRBJ2-5 . TRBD1 TRBV27 CASRPLGTVQETQYF TGTGCCAGCCGTCCCCTGGGGACAGTACAAGAGACCCAGTACTTC
TRBJ1-6 . TRBD1 TRBV5-1 CASRPPGQANSPLHF TGCGCCAGCAGGCCTCCGGGACAGGCTAATTCACCCCTCCACTTT
TRBJ2-3 . TRBD2 TRBV11-2 CASTLAGEDTQYF TGTGCCAGCACCCTAGCGGGAGAAGATACGCAGTATTTT
TRBJ2-1 once . TRBV27 CASSSPLGGGYNEQFF TGTGCCAGCAGTTCCCCCTTGGGGGGTGGGTACAATGAGCAGTTCTTC
TRBJ1-3 . . TRBV21-1 CASSPTETGISGNTIYF TGTGCCAGCAGCCCTACTGAGACAGGGATCTCTGGAAACACCATATATTTT
TRBJ2-7 . . TRBV30 CAWSVSSGPVEQYF TGTGCCTGGAGTGTTAGTAGCGGCCCGGTCGAGCAGTACTTC
TRBJ1-1 few . TRBV29-1 CSSRGIAPLGTEAFF TGCAGTTCCCGGGGGATCGCTCCCCTGGGCACTGAAGCTTTCTTT
TRBJ2-2 . TRBD1 TRBV18 CASSPPGNRGTGELFF TGTGCCAGCTCACCACCGGGGAACAGGGGAACCGGGGAGCTGTTTTTT
TRBJ1-6 . TRBD1 TRBV27 CASSFGTGKVYNSPLHF TGTGCCAGCAGTTTCGGGACAGGGAAAGTCTATAATTCACCCCTCCACTTT
TRBJ2-5 few . TRBV27 CASSATGTTAQYF TGTGCCAGCAGTGCGACCGGGACAACGGCCCAGTACTTC
TRBJ2-1 . . TRBV11-3 CASSLDPRVQFF TGTGCCAGCAGCTTAGATCCCCGGGTCCAGTTCTTC
TRBJ2-7 . . TRBV27 CASTEWSGYEQYF TGTGCCAGCACCGAATGGTCAGGGTACGAGCAGTACTTC
TRBJ2-2 few TRBD1 TRBV2 CASSEALPRTGDTGELFF TGTGCCAGCAGTGAAGCGCTTCCTAGGACAGGGGACACCGGGGAGCTGTTTTTT
TRBJ2-5 . TRBD1 TRBV18 CASSPYTPDRSGETQYF TGTGCCAGCTCACCCTACACCCCGGACAGGTCCGGGGAGACCCAGTACTTC
TRBJ1-2 once TRBD1 TRBV27 CASSSTGTGIYGYTF TGTGCCAGCAGTTCGACCGGGACAGGGATCTATGGCTACACCTTC
TRBJ1-6 . . TRBV25-1 CASSPRGNYNSPLHF TGTGCCAGCAGCCCCCGGGGTAACTATAATTCACCCCTCCACTTT
TRBJ1-2 . . TRBV6-5 CASSYMEGNYGYTF TGTGCCAGCAGTTACATGGAGGGGAACTATGGCTACACCTTC
TRBJ2-1 . . TRBV29-1 CSVHIEVGNEQFF TGCAGCGTTCACATAGAGGTCGGGAATGAGCAGTTCTTC
TRBJ2-3 . . TRBV28 CASSRTGLSTDTQYF TGTGCCAGCAGTCGAACAGGGCTTAGCACAGATACGCAGTATTTT
TRBJ1-5 . . TRBV4-1 CASSHPSRDQPQHF TGCGCCAGCAGCCACCCCTCCAGGGATCAGCCCCAGCATTTT
TRBJ2-7 . . TRBV6-6 CASSQSPSYEQYF TGTGCCAGCAGCCAATCCCCATCCTACGAGCAGTACTTC